These 30 T cell receptor beta chains share one sample of origin, sequenced in a study of blood T cell repertoires in COVID-19. TCRdb's copy holds only in-frame clones and misses some; the assay was immunoSEQ multiplex PCR. The table lists 150,000 or so clones, over 65% of them singletons, with approximately 4.5% in the top ten. Sequencing was performed on peripheral blood. All receptors derive from a woman of 80 years or more with active or convalescent COVID-19.

The chain employs TRBV6-1 and TRBJ1-5; the D gene is possibly TRBD1 (6 bases). This CDR3 spans 16 amino acids. V lost 3 bases to trimming and J lost 2 bases, with 14 bases between them. From germline, CDR1 is MNHNS and CDR2 SASEGT. The CDR3 bases are TGTGCCAGCAGTGATCGGGGGCGGGGGGGCAATCAGCCCCAGCATTTT. This sequence encodes CASSDRGRGGNQPQHF.

The chain recombines TRBV3-1 (or the pseudogene TRBV3-2) with TRBJ1-1, with D possibly matching TRBD1 (5 bases). Trimming removed 1 base from V and 7 bases from J, with 13 bases in between. Per the germline V gene, CDR1 is LGHDT and CDR2 is YNNKEL (reference sequence). The length of the CDR3 is 14 residues. As DNA, the CDR3 is TGTGCCAGCAGCCAAGTTAGGGAGGACATTGAAGCTTTCTTT. Its translation: CASSQVREDIEAFF.

The chain recombines TRBV2 with TRBJ2-1; 7 positions agree with TRBD1. Per germline, CDR1 SNHLY and CDR2 FYNNEI. The length of the CDR3 is 14 residues. V lost 2 bases and J lost 5; bases outside the gene matches: 3. Written as DNA, the CDR3 is TGTGCCAGCAGTGAATGGGGACAGAACAATGAGCAGTTCTTC. It encodes CASSEWGQNNEQFF.

The chain joins TRBV9 to TRBJ2-1; TRBD2 agrees at 9 bases. The CDR3 consists of 16 residues. The V segment lost 0 bases and the J segment 3 bases; nucleotides outside the gene matches: 4. Germline CDR1 reads SGDLS; CDR2 reads YYNGEE. This CDR3 reads CASSVGAGGIYNEQFF. The CDR3 DNA reads TGTGCCAGCAGCGTAGGAGCGGGGGGCATCTACAATGAGCAGTTCTTC.

In nucleotides, the CDR3 is TGTGCCAGCAGTTCAACACCTAACTATGGCTACACCTTC. It codes for CASSSTPNYGYTF. This sequence joins TRBV6-5 and TRBJ1-2; D unclear. The ends were cut back, 4 bases at V and 0 bases at J, with 6 bases in the middle. Germline V gene sequence: CDR1 MNHEY, CDR2 SVGAGI. The CDR3 extends over 13 amino acids.

The chain is built from TRBV27 and TRBJ1-2, with TRBD1 matching over 11 bases. CDR3 length equals 14 residues. The junction had 1 base not matched to a gene; V was cut back by 3 bases and J by 4 bases. Germline V gene data show CDR1 as MNHEY and CDR2 as SMNVEV (reference sequence). The CDR3 reads CASSLGQGVYGYTF. The CDR3 coding sequence is TGTGCCAGCAGTTTGGGACAGGGGGTCTATGGCTACACCTTC.

The J gene is TRBJ2-2, the V gene TRBV3-1 (or the pseudogene TRBV3-2); 9 bases fit TRBD2. V gave up 0 bases and J gave up 2 bases; unmatched junction bases: 4. Germline assignment: CDR1 LGHDT and CDR2 YNNKEL (reference sequence). The CDR3 sequence is 17 residues long. CDR3 protein: CASSQEPLAGNTGELFF. The DNA for the CDR3 is TGTGCCAGCAGCCAAGAGCCCCTAGCGGGAAACACCGGGGAGCTGTTTTTT.

A single count supports this clone. The chain has TRBV14 and TRBJ1-6; D is possibly TRBD1 (6 bases). In germline, CDR1 is SGHDN, CDR2 FVKESK. This CDR3 comprises 18 residues. Trimming took off 0 bases at V and 3 bases at J, with 15 bases between the two ends. CDR3 residues: CASSQDGPRGDYNSPLHF. The CDR3 DNA reads TGTGCCAGCAGCCAAGATGGACCCAGGGGTGACTATAATTCACCCCTCCACTTT.

V and J are TRBV6-2 or TRBV6-3 and TRBJ1-6; maybe TRBD1 (6 bases). The CDR3 consists of 17 residues. V was clipped by 8 bases and J by 3 bases, with 20 bases between them. CDR1 is MNHEY, CDR2 SVGEGT, per germline. Written as DNA, the CDR3 is TGTGCCAGCCGCCCGACGGGGGGGCTACGCTATAATTCACCCCTCCACTTT. This gives the protein CASRPTGGLRYNSPLHF.

The V call is TRBV18, the J call TRBJ1-5, with 7 bases fitting TRBD1. The CDR3 length is 15 residues. Germline CDR1 and CDR2: KGHSH and LQKENI. Trimming removed 3 bases from V and 6 bases from J; junction bases left unmatched: 8. CDR3 nucleotide sequence: TGTGCCAGCTCACCTACAGGGGTTTTCGGTCAGCCCCAGCATTTT. Translating it yields CASSPTGVFGQPQHF.

This clone was counted once. The rearrangement links TRBV30 to TRBJ2-3, with 9 bases fitting TRBD1. Trimming at V came to 4 bases and at J to 1 base, leaving 3 bases not matched to a gene. CDR1 is GTSNPN, CDR2 SVGIG, per germline (reference sequence). The CDR3 has 14 residues. In DNA form, the CDR3 reads TGTGCCTGGAACAGGGGGCTGGGCACAGATACGCAGTATTTT. It specifies CAWNRGLGTDTQYF.

The V call is TRBV7-9, the J call TRBJ2-3; no reliable D call. The CDR3 length is 13 residues. Trimming stripped 2 bases from V and 3 bases from J, with 6 bases between. Germline V gene sequence: CDR1 SEHNR, CDR2 FQNEAQ (reference sequence). The CDR3 bases are TGTGCCAGCAGCTTACGACTGACAGATACGCAGTATTTT. Translated, it gives CASSLRLTDTQYF.

V and J are TRBV28 and TRBJ1-2; 9 positions match TRBD1. There are 15 residues in the CDR3. Germline CDR1 and CDR2: MDHEN and SYDVKM. Trimming took 5 bases from V and 1 from J; bases not matched to a gene: 5. CDR3 nucleotides: TGTGCCAGCAGTGCCACAGGGGGCGTTAACTATGGCTACACCTTC. Its protein is CASSATGGVNYGYTF.

The rearrangement joins TRBV23-1 to TRBJ1-2; the D is unclear. TRBV23-1 is labeled an ORF, and its function is uncertain. The CDR3 sequence is 12 residues long. V was cut by 6 bases and J by 6 bases, with 11 bases left in between. The CDR3 DNA reads as TGCGCCAGCAGACGTCGGGGAGATGGCTACACCTTC. This gives the protein CASRRRGDGYTF.

The rearrangement joins TRBV7-6 to TRBJ1-5, with TRBD1 matching 7 bases. Germline V gives CDR1 SGHVS, CDR2 FNYEAQ. V trimming: 1 base; J trimming: 2 bases; junction bases outside the gene matches: 2. This CDR3 has 15 amino acids. CDR3 amino acids: CASSLEGAGNQPQHF. CDR3 DNA sequence: TGTGCCAGCAGCTTAGAGGGGGCTGGCAATCAGCCCCAGCATTTT.

The DNA for the CDR3 is TGTGCCAGCAGCTTAGATCTTAGAGGGGGCACTGAAGCTTTCTTT. Translating gives CASSLDLRGGTEAFF. The chain recombines TRBV11-2 with TRBJ1-1, with D perhaps TRBD1 (6 bases). Germline CDR1 reads SGHAT; CDR2 reads FQNNGV. Trimming shortened V by 0 bases and J by 4 bases, and 12 bases separated the two germline ends. The CDR3 has 15 amino acids. Full variable domain (rest looked up from reference TRBV11-2 and TRBJ1-1): EAGVAQSPRYKIIEKRQSVAFWCNPISGHATLYWYQQILGQGPKLLIQFQNNGVVDDSQLPKDRFSAERLKGVDSTLKIQPAKLEDSAVYLCASSLDLRGGTEAFFGQGTRLTVV.

The chain is built from TRBV10-3 and TRBJ2-1, with 11 bases matching TRBD2. CDR1 is ENHRY and CDR2 is SYGVKD in the germline V gene. V lost 3 bases and J lost 7; bases outside the gene matches: 5. This CDR3 has 15 residues. CDR3 loop: CAISDLAGGNNEQFF. Here the CDR3 DNA reads TGTGCCATCAGTGACCTAGCGGGGGGCAATAATGAGCAGTTCTTC.

The CDR3 nucleotides are TGTGCCAGCAGCTTAGAATTAAGGACAGGGAGCACAGATACGCAGTATTTT. This encodes CASSLELRTGSTDTQYF. The rearrangement joins TRBV7-2 to TRBJ2-3, with 8 bases lining up with TRBD1. The CDR3 is 17 amino acids. The trim removed 1 base at V and 0 bases at J, leaving 6 bases unmatched. The germline CDR1 and CDR2 sequences are SGHTA and FQGNSA.

This chain joins TRBV5-4 and TRBJ1-1, with 8 bases matching TRBD1. The CDR3 totals 17 residues. In germline, CDR1 is SGHNT, CDR2 YYREEE (reference sequence). Germline trimming cut 4 bases from V and 3 bases from J; bases unmatched to any gene: 14. The CDR3: CASSLKRTGTPDTEAFF. CDR3 bases: TGTGCCAGCAGCCTCAAACGGACAGGGACGCCGGACACTGAAGCTTTCTTT.

This clone was counted ten times or more. The rearrangement links TRBV19 to TRBJ1-3; D is unclear. V gave up 5 bases and J gave up 2 bases, with 10 bases separating them. Germline V lookup: CDR1 LNHDA, CDR2 SQIVND (reference sequence). The CDR3 length is 14 residues. CDR3 coding DNA: TGTGCCAGTAGTCCGGGATTTACTGGAAACACCATATATTTT. Translation: CASSPGFTGNTIYF.

The chain recombines TRBV6-2 or TRBV6-3 with TRBJ1-6; the match to TRBD1 covers 7 bases. Germline V gene sequence: CDR1 MNHEY, CDR2 SVGEGT. V dropped 4 bases and J dropped 9; count of bases not matched to a gene: 3. This CDR3 has 13 amino acids. The CDR3 sequence: CASSFDRASPLHF. As DNA, the CDR3 is TGTGCCAGCAGTTTCGACAGGGCTTCACCCCTCCACTTT.

This chain links TRBV6-6 with TRBJ1-1; D is possibly TRBD1 (5 bases). This CDR3 spans 14 amino acids. CDR1 and CDR2 (germline): MNHNY, SVGAGI (reference sequence). The V end lost 5 bases, the J end lost 2 bases, and 12 bases lay between the germline ends. The CDR3 loop is CASSGSQGNTEAFF. The CDR3 coding sequence is TGTGCCAGCAGTGGAAGCCAGGGTAACACTGAAGCTTTCTTT.

The J gene is TRBJ2-5, the V gene TRBV6-5; 7 positions match TRBD1. This CDR3 is built from 14 residues. Germline trimming cut 2 bases from V and 1 base from J; bases unmatched to any gene: 1. Germline V lookup: CDR1 MNHEY, CDR2 SVGAGI. CDR3 bases: TGTGCCAGCAGTTACAACAGGGGCCAAGAGACCCAGTACTTC. Its protein is CASSYNRGQETQYF.

The V gene is TRBV6-5, the J gene TRBJ1-2; TRBD1 aligns across 10 bases. V shed 5 bases and J 4 bases; nucleotides not matched to a gene: 7. Germline CDR1 MNHEY, CDR2 SVGAGI. The CDR3 consists of 15 residues. The CDR3 nucleotides read TGTGCCAGCAGTCCAAGGGGACAGGGGATCTATGGCTACACCTTC. This sequence encodes CASSPRGQGIYGYTF.

The V gene is TRBV5-4, the J gene TRBJ1-1; 9 nucleotides agree with TRBD1. The CDR3 spans 19 residues. From germline, CDR1 is SGHNT and CDR2 YYREEE (reference sequence). With V trimmed by 1 base and J by 5 bases, 18 bases remained unmatched. The CDR3, as DNA: TGTGCCAGCAGCTTGAACAACTTCGGGACAGGGCTTTATTATACTGAAGCTTTCTTT. Translating gives CASSLNNFGTGLYYTEAFF.

With respect to this clone: The junction does not match germline at one end; this may be a read error. The chain couples TRBV7-7 to TRBJ2-5; TRBD2 matches 11 bases. The CDR3 extends over 14 amino acids. Germline V gives CDR1 SSHAT, CDR2 FNYEAQ (reference sequence). CDR3 residues: CASSRSGGGETQYF. Here the CDR3 DNA reads TGTGCTAGCAGCCGTAGCGGGGGGGGAGAGACCCAGTACTTC.

V is TRBV19 and J is TRBJ1-5, with 8 bases that match TRBD1. CDR3 size: 16 residues. Trimming took 5 bases from V and 2 from J; bases not matched to a gene: 8. The germline CDR1 and CDR2 sequences are LNHDA and SQIVND (reference sequence). CDR3 region: CASSPHRGMGNQPQHF. The CDR3, as DNA: TGTGCCAGTAGTCCCCACAGGGGGATGGGCAATCAGCCCCAGCATTTT. Drawing the rest from reference TRBV19 and TRBJ1-5, the complete variable domain is DGGITQSPKYLFRKEGQNVTLSCEQNLNHDAMYWYRQDPGQGLRLIYYSQIVNDFQKGDIAEGYSVSREKKESFPLTVTSAQKNPTAFYLCASSPHRGMGNQPQHFGDGTRLSIL.

This clone was observed a few times. This chain connects TRBV12-3 or TRBV12-4 to TRBJ1-4; 7 nucleotides match TRBD1. V lost 5 bases to trimming and J lost 5 bases; unmatched junction nucleotides: 2. This CDR3 comprises 13 residues. CDR3 sequence: CASSADRNEKLFF. CDR3 DNA: TGTGCCAGCAGTGCGGACAGGAATGAAAAACTGTTTTTT.

The chain is built from TRBV7-6 and TRBJ2-7, with a tentative D call TRBD2 (5 bases). In germline, CDR1 is SGHVS, CDR2 FNYEAQ. The germline V and J ends were trimmed by 5 bases and 0 bases, with 14 bases remaining between them. The CDR3 consists of 15 residues. CDR3 protein: CASSTGPAGSYEQYF. CDR3 nucleotide sequence: TGTGCCAGCAGCACCGGCCCCGCGGGCTCCTACGAGCAGTACTTC.

This clone was recorded a few times. V and J are TRBV4-1 and TRBJ1-1; D uncertain. The CDR3 is 14 amino acids. V dropped 2 bases and J dropped 1 base, with 8 bases sitting between them. The germline V gene encodes CDR1 MGHRA and CDR2 YSYEKL. CDR3 DNA sequence: TGCGCCAGCAGCCAACAGAAACAGAACACTGAAGCTTTCTTT. This translates into CASSQQKQNTEAFF.